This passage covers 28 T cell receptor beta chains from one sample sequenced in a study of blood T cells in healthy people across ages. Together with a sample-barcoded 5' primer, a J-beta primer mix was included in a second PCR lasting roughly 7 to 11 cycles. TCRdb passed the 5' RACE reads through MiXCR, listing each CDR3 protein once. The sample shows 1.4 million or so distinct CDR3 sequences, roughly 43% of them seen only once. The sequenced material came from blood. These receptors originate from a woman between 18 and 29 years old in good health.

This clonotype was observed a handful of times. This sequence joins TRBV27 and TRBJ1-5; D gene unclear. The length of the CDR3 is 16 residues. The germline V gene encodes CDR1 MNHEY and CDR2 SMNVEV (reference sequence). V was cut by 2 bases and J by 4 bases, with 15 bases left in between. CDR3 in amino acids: CASSLTPLARNQPQHF. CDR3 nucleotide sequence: TGTGCCAGCAGTTTAACCCCTTTGGCCCGGAATCAGCCCCAGCATTTT.

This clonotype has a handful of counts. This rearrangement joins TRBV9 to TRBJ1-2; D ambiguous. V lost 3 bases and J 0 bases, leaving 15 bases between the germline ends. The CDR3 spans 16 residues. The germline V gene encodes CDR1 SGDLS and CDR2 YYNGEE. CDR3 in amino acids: CASSGHWTVSNYGYTF. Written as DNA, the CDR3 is TGTGCCAGCAGCGGACATTGGACGGTATCTAACTATGGCTACACCTTC.

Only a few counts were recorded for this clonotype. This chain's CDR3 is CASSSTSGGNTGELFF. CDR3 nucleotides: TGTGCCAGCAGCTCCACTAGCGGGGGTAACACCGGGGAGCTGTTTTTT. The chain combines TRBV11-2 with TRBJ2-2; 11 nucleotides line up with TRBD2. Germline V gives CDR1 SGHAT, CDR2 FQNNGV. V lost 4 bases, J lost 2 bases, and 3 bases stayed unmatched. The CDR3 spans 16 residues.

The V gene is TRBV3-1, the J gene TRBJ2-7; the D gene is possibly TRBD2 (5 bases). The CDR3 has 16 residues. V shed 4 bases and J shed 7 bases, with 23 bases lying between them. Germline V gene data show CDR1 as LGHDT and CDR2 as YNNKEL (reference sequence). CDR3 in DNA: TGTGCCAGCAGCCCATCCTGGACCCCGTCGGGGAATGAGCAGTACTTC. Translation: CASSPSWTPSGNEQYF.

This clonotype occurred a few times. CDR3 bases: TGCAGTGCTAGAACGTTGGACGGTAGCAATCAGCCCCAGCATTTT. This sequence encodes CSARTLDGSNQPQHF. The V call is TRBV20-1, the J call TRBJ1-5; D unresolved. The CDR3 length is 15 residues. Trimming cost V 2 bases and J 0 bases, with 11 bases left between them. Germline CDR1 DFQATT, CDR2 SNEGSKA (reference sequence).

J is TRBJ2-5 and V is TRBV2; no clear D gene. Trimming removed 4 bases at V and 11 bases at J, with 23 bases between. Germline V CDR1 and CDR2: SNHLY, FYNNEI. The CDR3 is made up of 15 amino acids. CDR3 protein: CASSGLQPLDNEQYF. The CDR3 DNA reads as TGTGCCAGCAGTGGGTTGCAGCCCCTCGACAATGAGCAGTACTTC.

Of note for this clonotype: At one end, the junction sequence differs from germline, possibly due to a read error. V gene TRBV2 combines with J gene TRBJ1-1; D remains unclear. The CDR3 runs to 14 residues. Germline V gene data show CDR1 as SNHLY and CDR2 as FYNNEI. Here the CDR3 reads CAGSEQLGSTEAFF. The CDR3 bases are TGTGCCGGCAGTGAACAACTGGGAAGTACTGAAGCTTTCTTT.

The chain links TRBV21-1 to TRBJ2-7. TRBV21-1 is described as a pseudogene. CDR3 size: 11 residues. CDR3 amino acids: CASSKVGEVYF. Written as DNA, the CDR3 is TGTGCCAGCAGCAAAGTAGGTGAGGTGTACTTC.

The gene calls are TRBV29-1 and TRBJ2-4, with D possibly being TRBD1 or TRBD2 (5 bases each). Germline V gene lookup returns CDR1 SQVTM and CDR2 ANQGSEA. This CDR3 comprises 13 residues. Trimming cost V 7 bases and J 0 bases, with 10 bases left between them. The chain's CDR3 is CSGTGTAKNIQYF. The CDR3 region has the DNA TGCAGCGGAACCGGGACAGCCAAAAACATTCAGTACTTC.

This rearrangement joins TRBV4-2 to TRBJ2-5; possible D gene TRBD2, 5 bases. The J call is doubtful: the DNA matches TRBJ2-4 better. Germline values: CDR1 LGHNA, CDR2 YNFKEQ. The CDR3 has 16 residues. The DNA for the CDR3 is TGTGCCAGCAGCCAAGATGGAACTAGGTCGAGGGACATTCAGTACTTC. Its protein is CASSQDGTRSRDIQYF.

The DNA of the CDR3 is TGTGCCAGCAGGCCGGGACTAGCGGGGCATTACAATGAGCAGTTCTTC. This encodes CASRPGLAGHYNEQFF. The chain couples TRBV7-9 to TRBJ2-1; the match to TRBD2 covers 13 bases. This CDR3 comprises 16 residues. The junction had 6 bases not matched to a gene; V was cut back by 6 bases and J by 4 bases. Germline CDR1 SEHNR, CDR2 FQNEAQ (reference sequence).

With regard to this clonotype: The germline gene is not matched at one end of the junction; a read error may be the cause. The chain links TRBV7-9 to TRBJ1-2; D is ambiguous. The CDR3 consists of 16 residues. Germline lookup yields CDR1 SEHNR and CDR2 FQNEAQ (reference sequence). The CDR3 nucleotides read TGTGTCAGCAGCTTCGCATGGAGGGAAGCTAACTATGGCTACACCTTC. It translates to CVSSFAWREANYGYTF.

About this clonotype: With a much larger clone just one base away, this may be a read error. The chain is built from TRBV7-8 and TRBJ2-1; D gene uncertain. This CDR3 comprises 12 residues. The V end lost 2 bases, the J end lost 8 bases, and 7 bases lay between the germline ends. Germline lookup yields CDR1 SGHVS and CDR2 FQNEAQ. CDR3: CASSLQSDEQFF. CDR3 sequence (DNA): TGTGCCAGCAGCTTACAGAGCGATGAGCAGTTCTTC.

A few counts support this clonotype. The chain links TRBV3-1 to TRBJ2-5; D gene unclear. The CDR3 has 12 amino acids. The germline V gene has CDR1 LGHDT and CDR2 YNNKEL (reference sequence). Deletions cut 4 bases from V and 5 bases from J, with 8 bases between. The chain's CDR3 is CASSRLVETQYF. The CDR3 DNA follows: TGTGCCAGCAGCCGTTTGGTGGAGACCCAGTACTTC.

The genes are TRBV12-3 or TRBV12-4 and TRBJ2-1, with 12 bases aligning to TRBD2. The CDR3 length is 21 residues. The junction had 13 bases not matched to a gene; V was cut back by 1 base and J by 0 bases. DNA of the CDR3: TGTGCCAGCAGTTTAGTAGCCTGGGCTCTAGCGGGAGGGCGCTCCTACAATGAGCAGTTCTTC. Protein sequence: CASSLVAWALAGGRSYNEQFF.

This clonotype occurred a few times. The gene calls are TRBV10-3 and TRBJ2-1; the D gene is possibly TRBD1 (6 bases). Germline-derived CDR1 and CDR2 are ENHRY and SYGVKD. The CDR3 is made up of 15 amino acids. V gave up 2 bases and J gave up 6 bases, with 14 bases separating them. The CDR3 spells CAISEISGAGNEQFF. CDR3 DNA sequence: TGTGCCATCAGTGAGATTTCAGGGGCGGGCAATGAGCAGTTCTTC.

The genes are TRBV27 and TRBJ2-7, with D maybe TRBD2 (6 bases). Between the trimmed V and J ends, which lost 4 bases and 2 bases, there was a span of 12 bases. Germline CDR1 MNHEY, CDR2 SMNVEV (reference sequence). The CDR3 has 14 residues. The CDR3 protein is CASSSGLSPYEQYF. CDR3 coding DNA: TGTGCCAGCAGTTCTGGACTATCCCCCTACGAGCAGTACTTC.

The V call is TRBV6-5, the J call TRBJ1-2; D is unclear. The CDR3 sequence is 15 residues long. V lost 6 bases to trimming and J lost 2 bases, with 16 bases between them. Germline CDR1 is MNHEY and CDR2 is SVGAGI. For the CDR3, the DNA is TGTGCCAGCAGGGGGTCGGGCAACCGCAACTATGGCTACACCTTC. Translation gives CASRGSGNRNYGYTF.

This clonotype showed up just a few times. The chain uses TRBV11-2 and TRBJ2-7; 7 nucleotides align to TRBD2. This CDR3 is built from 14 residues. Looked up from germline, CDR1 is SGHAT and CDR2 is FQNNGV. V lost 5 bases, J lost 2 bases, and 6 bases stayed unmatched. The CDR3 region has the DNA TGTGCCAGCAGCCCCGGGACTATAGCCTACGAGCAGTACTTC. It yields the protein CASSPGTIAYEQYF. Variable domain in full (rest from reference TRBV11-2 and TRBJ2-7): EAGVAQSPRYKIIEKRQSVAFWCNPISGHATLYWYQQILGQGPKLLIQFQNNGVVDDSQLPKDRFSAERLKGVDSTLKIQPAKLEDSAVYLCASSPGTIAYEQYFGPGTRLTVT.

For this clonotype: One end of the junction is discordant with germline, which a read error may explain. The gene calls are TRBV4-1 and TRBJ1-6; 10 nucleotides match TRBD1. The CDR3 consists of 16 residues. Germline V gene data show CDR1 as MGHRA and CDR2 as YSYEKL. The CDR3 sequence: CASSHAQGQGNSPPHF. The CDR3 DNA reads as TGCGCCAGCAGCCACGCCCAGGGACAGGGGAACTCACCCCCCCACTTT.

CDR3 amino acids: CASSYAGLPSGANVLTF. CDR3 DNA sequence: TGTGCCAGCAGTTACGCAGGCCTCCCCTCTGGGGCCAACGTCCTGACTTTC. This chain joins TRBV6-2 or TRBV6-3 and TRBJ2-6, with D unclear. Between the trimmed V and J ends, which lost 2 bases and 0 bases, there was a span of 11 bases. Looked up from germline, CDR1 is MNHEY and CDR2 is SVGEGT. The CDR3 loop spans 17 amino acids.

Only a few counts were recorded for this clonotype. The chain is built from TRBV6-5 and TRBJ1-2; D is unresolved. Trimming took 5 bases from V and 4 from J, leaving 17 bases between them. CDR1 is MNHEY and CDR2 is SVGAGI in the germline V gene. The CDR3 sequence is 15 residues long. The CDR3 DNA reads TGTGCCAGCAGTAGCCGGGCCTCCGGGAGCTATGGCTACACCTTC. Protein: CASSSRASGSYGYTF.

This CDR3 is CASSLTNLNEAFF. The CDR3 coding sequence is TGTGCCAGCAGCCTAACCAATCTTAATGAAGCTTTCTTT. The gene calls are TRBV7-9 and TRBJ1-1; no reliable D call. The V and J ends lost 5 bases and 7 bases respectively, with 14 bases between them. CDR3 length equals 13 residues. Germline values: CDR1 SEHNR, CDR2 FQNEAQ (reference sequence).

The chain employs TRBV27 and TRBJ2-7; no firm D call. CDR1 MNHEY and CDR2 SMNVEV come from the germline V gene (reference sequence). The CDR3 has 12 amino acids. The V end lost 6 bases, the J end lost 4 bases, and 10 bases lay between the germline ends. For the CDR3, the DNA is TGTGCCAGCAGGGCAGAGCCATACGAGCAGTACTTC. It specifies CASRAEPYEQYF.

The CDR3 spells CASRKGTFYYEQYF. CDR3 DNA sequence: TGTGCCAGCCGAAAAGGGACTTTCTACTACGAGCAGTACTTC. The genes are TRBV6-2 or TRBV6-3 and TRBJ2-7, with D possibly being TRBD2 (6 bases). The V gene's germline CDR1 is MNHEY and CDR2 SVGEGT. V gave up 8 bases and J gave up 3 bases, with 17 bases separating them. The CDR3 length is 14 residues.

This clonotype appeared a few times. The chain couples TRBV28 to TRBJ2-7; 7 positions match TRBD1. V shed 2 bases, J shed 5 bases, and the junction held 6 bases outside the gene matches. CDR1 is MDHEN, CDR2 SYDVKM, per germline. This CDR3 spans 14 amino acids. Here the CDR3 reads CASSLGQVLDEQYF. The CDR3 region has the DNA TGTGCCAGCAGTTTAGGACAGGTTCTAGACGAGCAGTACTTC.

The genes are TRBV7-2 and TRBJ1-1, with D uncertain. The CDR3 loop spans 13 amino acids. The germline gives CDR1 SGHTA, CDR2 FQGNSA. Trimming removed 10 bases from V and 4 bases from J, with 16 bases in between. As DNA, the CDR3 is TGTGCCACTTCCTCGTCGTCCGGCACTGAAGCTTTCTTT. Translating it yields CATSSSSGTEAFF. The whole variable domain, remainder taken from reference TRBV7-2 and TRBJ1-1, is GAGVSQSPSNKVTEKGKDVELRCDPISGHTALYWYRQSLGQGLEFLIYFQGNSAPDKSGLPSDRFSAERTGGSVSTLTIQRTQQEDSAVYLCATSSSSGTEAFFGQGTRLTVV.

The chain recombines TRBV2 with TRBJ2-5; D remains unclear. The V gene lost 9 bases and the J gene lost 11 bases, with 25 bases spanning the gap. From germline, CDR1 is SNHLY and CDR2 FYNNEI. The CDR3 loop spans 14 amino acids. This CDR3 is CARGVGNPYNEQYF. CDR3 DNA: TGTGCCAGAGGAGTGGGTAACCCCTACAATGAGCAGTACTTC. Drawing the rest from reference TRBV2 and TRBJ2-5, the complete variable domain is EPEVTQTPSHQVTQMGQEVILRCVPISNHLYFYWYRQILGQKVEFLVSFYNNEISEKSEIFDDQFSVERPDGSNFTLKIRSTKLEDSAMYFCARGVGNPYNEQYFGPGTRLLVL.